Listed below are T cell receptor beta chains from one sample, sequenced in a study of blood T cell repertoires in COVID-19. TCRdb's copy holds only in-frame clones and misses some; the assay was immunoSEQ multiplex PCR. This sample has over 65,000 clones; 90% occur once, and the top ten carry roughly 7.2%. The sample comprised peripheral blood. Receptors were obtained from a human donor in a cohort sampled during active COVID-19. Both conserved end residues are part of each CDR3. Fields, in order: clone size, V gene, J gene, D gene, CDR3 DNA, CDR3 protein. A D gene is named only where the DNA matches it firmly. Not every row has a clone size; where given, it reads once, few, many or a size class.

abundance: -; v_gene: TRBV5-1; j_gene: TRBJ2-1; d_gene: TRBD1; CDR3nt: TGCGCCAGCAGCTTGGGGCCTTTAGGGACAGGGTACAATGAGCAGTTCTTC; CDR3aa: CASSLGPLGTGYNEQFF
abundance: -; v_gene: TRBV7-7; j_gene: TRBJ2-1; d_gene: TRBD1; CDR3nt: TGTGCCAGCAGCTTAGGAGGGGGCAACGCCTACAATGAGCAGTTCTTC; CDR3aa: CASSLGGGNAYNEQFF
abundance: once; v_gene: TRBV19; j_gene: TRBJ2-5; d_gene: -; CDR3nt: TGTGCCAGTAGGACGGGTGCCTCAGGGTTCTACGAAGAGACCCAGTACTTC; CDR3aa: CASRTGASGFYEETQYF
abundance: -; v_gene: TRBV19; j_gene: TRBJ1-4; d_gene: TRBD1; CDR3nt: TGTGCCAGTAGTCGGGACAGGGGTGGTGAAAAACTGTTTTTT; CDR3aa: CASSRDRGGEKLFF
abundance: -; v_gene: TRBV7-2; j_gene: TRBJ1-1; d_gene: -; CDR3nt: TGTGCCAGCAGCCGTATCTTTCTCGAAGCTTTCTTT; CDR3aa: CASSRIFLEAFF
abundance: once; v_gene: TRBV12-3/TRBV12-4; j_gene: TRBJ2-5; d_gene: -; CDR3nt: TGTGCCAGCAGACGAGAAGAGACCCAGTACTTC; CDR3aa: CASRREETQYF
abundance: -; v_gene: TRBV5-4; j_gene: TRBJ2-7; d_gene: -; CDR3nt: TGTGCCAGCAGCTTGGGTCTCGGGGGCGAGCAGTACTTC; CDR3aa: CASSLGLGGEQYF
abundance: -; v_gene: TRBV28; j_gene: TRBJ1-6; d_gene: TRBD1; CDR3nt: TGTGCCAGCAGTTTGGGACAGTTAAATTCACCCCTCCACTTT; CDR3aa: CASSLGQLNSPLHF
abundance: -; v_gene: TRBV27; j_gene: TRBJ2-7; d_gene: -; CDR3nt: TGTGCCAGCAGTAACAGCGGTATCCTGGACGAGCAGTACTTC; CDR3aa: CASSNSGILDEQYF
abundance: -; v_gene: TRBV13; j_gene: TRBJ2-1; d_gene: TRBD1; CDR3nt: TGTGCCAGCAGTATGGGGAGAGGGACAGGAACCTACAATGAGCAGTTCTTC; CDR3aa: CASSMGRGTGTYNEQFF
abundance: -; v_gene: TRBV10-1; j_gene: TRBJ2-5; d_gene: -; CDR3nt: TGCGCCAGCAGCCCTTCCGGCGGGGTAGAGACCCAGTACTTC; CDR3aa: CASSPSGGVETQYF
abundance: -; v_gene: TRBV21-1; j_gene: TRBJ2-5; d_gene: -; CDR3nt: TGTGCCAGCAGCAAGACAGGGGCCGGGGGGGAGACCCAGTACTTC; CDR3aa: CASSKTGAGGETQYF
abundance: -; v_gene: TRBV9; j_gene: TRBJ2-1; d_gene: TRBD2; CDR3nt: TGTGCCAGCAGCGTAGGTCTAGCGGGGGGGCCGGAGCAGTTCTTC; CDR3aa: CASSVGLAGGPEQFF
abundance: -; v_gene: TRBV20-1; j_gene: TRBJ1-3; d_gene: -; CDR3nt: TGCAGTGCTAGTATTTCAGGGGTTAGGGACACCATATATTTT; CDR3aa: CSASISGVRDTIYF
abundance: -; v_gene: TRBV6-5; j_gene: TRBJ1-3; d_gene: -; CDR3nt: TGTGCCAGCAGTTCGGGGGTTGGAAAAGGAAACACCATATATTTT; CDR3aa: CASSSGVGKGNTIYF
abundance: -; v_gene: TRBV2; j_gene: TRBJ2-3; d_gene: -; CDR3nt: TGTGCCAGCAAGGGGGAGGGAAAAACAGATACGCAGTATTTT; CDR3aa: CASKGEGKTDTQYF
abundance: -; v_gene: TRBV13; j_gene: TRBJ2-1; d_gene: TRBD2; CDR3nt: TGTGCCAGCAGGCGGACTAGCGGGGGGGCCCGTGAGCAGTTCTTC; CDR3aa: CASRRTSGGAREQFF
abundance: once; v_gene: TRBV7-9; j_gene: TRBJ2-2; d_gene: TRBD1; CDR3nt: TGTGCCAGCAGCTTGGCCGGTACAGGGGGCGGGGAGCTGTTTTTT; CDR3aa: CASSLAGTGGGELFF
abundance: -; v_gene: TRBV7-9; j_gene: TRBJ2-1; d_gene: -; CDR3nt: TGTGCCAGCAGCTTAGCACAGAATAGCAATGAGCAGTTCTTC; CDR3aa: CASSLAQNSNEQFF
abundance: once; v_gene: TRBV29-1; j_gene: TRBJ1-1; d_gene: -; CDR3nt: TGCAGCGTTGGCCGTGGGGGCGCGAACACTGAAGCTTTCTTT; CDR3aa: CSVGRGGANTEAFF
abundance: few; v_gene: TRBV13; j_gene: TRBJ2-1; d_gene: -; CDR3nt: TGTGCCAGCAGCTTAGCGGGAAACAATGAGCAGTTCTTC; CDR3aa: CASSLAGNNEQFF
abundance: -; v_gene: TRBV9; j_gene: TRBJ2-2; d_gene: TRBD1; CDR3nt: TGTGCCAGCAGCGTAGCTACAGCGGACAGGGGGCGGAGGACCGGGGAGCTGTTTTTT; CDR3aa: CASSVATADRGRRTGELFF